This entry lists 20 T cell receptor beta chains sequenced from one sample in a study of cytomegalovirus exposure and HLA in healthy donors. The PCR used 60 Vbeta and 13 Jbeta primers. Sequencing was performed with immunoSEQ multiplex PCR; in TCRdb, only in-frame clones are kept and a portion is missing. The table lists fewer than 130,000 clones, roughly 78% of them singletons, with approximately 1.2% in the top ten. Material: PBMCs. The receptors derive from a woman aged 25 to 39 in good health and CMV-seronegative.

The table lists this clone with a few counts. The CDR3: CASSLTGPNYGYTF. In DNA form, the CDR3 reads TGTGCCAGCAGTTTAACAGGGCCTAACTATGGCTACACCTTC. The chain recombines TRBV27 with TRBJ1-2, with D possibly matching TRBD1 (6 bases). Germline lookup yields CDR1 MNHEY and CDR2 SMNVEV (reference sequence). This CDR3 contains 14 residues. V lost 2 bases and J 0 bases, leaving 7 bases between the germline ends.

This sequence joins TRBV4-1 and TRBJ2-7; D gene unclear. V dropped 5 bases and J dropped 4 bases, with 18 bases sitting between them. Looked up from germline, CDR1 is MGHRA and CDR2 is YSYEKL. The CDR3 contains 15 residues. CDR3 nucleotide sequence: TGCGCCAGCAGCTCTCCTCCCAGTAGCATTTACGAGCAGTACTTC. Residues: CASSSPPSSIYEQYF.

The chain recombines TRBV14 with TRBJ2-1, with D perhaps TRBD1 (8 bases). CDR1 and CDR2 (germline): SGHDN, FVKESK. The CDR3 consists of 17 residues. V was cut by 10 bases and J by 4 bases, with 26 bases left in between. CDR3 region: CATNRGGTPRSYNEQFF. The DNA of the CDR3 is TGTGCCACCAACAGGGGGGGGACACCAAGAAGTTACAATGAGCAGTTCTTC.

The V and J genes are TRBV12-2 and TRBJ1-1. TRBV12-2 is shown as a pseudogene. The length of the CDR3 is 14 residues. CDR3 nucleotides: TGTGCAAGTCGCAACAGGTGCGGGGGCACTGAAGCTTTCTTT. Its translation is CASRNRCGGTEAFF.

CDR3 loop: CASSFWTPSTDTQYF. The CDR3 DNA follows: TGTGCCAGCAGCTTCTGGACACCCAGCACAGATACGCAGTATTTT. The rearrangement uses TRBV7-2 and TRBJ2-3; TRBD1 might be the D (5 bases). V was pared by 3 bases and J by 0 bases, with 10 bases between. Germline CDR1 and CDR2: SGHTA and FQGNSA. This CDR3 region has 15 residues.

The chain joins TRBV5-8 to TRBJ2-3, with D perhaps matching TRBD2 (6 bases). Per germline, CDR1 SGHTS and CDR2 YDEGEE. This CDR3 spans 15 amino acids. Deletions cut 2 bases from V and 6 bases from J, with 16 bases between. CDR3 loop: CASSFGFGGEDTQYF. In nucleotides, the CDR3 is TGTGCCAGCAGCTTTGGATTCGGCGGGGAGGATACGCAGTATTTT.

This clone was recorded once. The chain has TRBV9 and TRBJ1-1, with no clear D. CDR1 and CDR2 (germline): SGDLS, YYNGEE. V lost 4 bases to trimming and J lost 4 bases, with 17 bases between them. The CDR3 extends over 15 amino acids. In nucleotides, the CDR3 is TGTGCCAGCAGCCCTAGTCTCTTTGTGGGCACTGAAGCTTTCTTT. Protein: CASSPSLFVGTEAFF.

This clone showed up just a few times. J is TRBJ1-5 and V is TRBV19, with a weak D call TRBD1 (5 bases). Germline values: CDR1 LNHDA, CDR2 SQIVND (reference sequence). CDR3 length: 14 amino acids. Trimming left V 5 bases short and J 6 bases short, with 14 bases between. CDR3 in amino acids: CASSPRTGLQPQHF. Written as DNA, the CDR3 is TGTGCCAGTAGTCCAAGGACGGGACTTCAGCCCCAGCATTTT.

V is TRBV6-1 and J is TRBJ2-7; perhaps TRBD2 as D (6 bases). This CDR3 region has 15 residues. Per germline, CDR1 MNHNS and CDR2 SASEGT. V lost 1 base and J 3 bases, leaving 13 bases between the germline ends. The CDR3 spells CASSEGDSIFYEQYF. The CDR3 DNA reads TGTGCCAGCAGTGAAGGGGACTCAATCTTCTACGAGCAGTACTTC.

The sample holds a few counts of this clone. The genes are TRBV7-2 and TRBJ1-5; D unclear. From germline, CDR1 is SGHTA and CDR2 FQGNSA. The V end was cut by 1 base, the J end by 3 bases, with 7 bases between. The CDR3 has 14 residues. CDR3 sequence (DNA): TGTGCCAGCAGCTTAGGCAGCGTCAATCAGCCCCAGCATTTT. Translation: CASSLGSVNQPQHF.

The gene calls are TRBV25-1 and TRBJ2-1; 8 bases are a match to TRBD2. Germline CDR1 reads MGHDK; CDR2 reads SYGVNS. Trimming removed 5 bases from V and 8 bases from J; junction bases left unmatched: 2. This CDR3 contains 12 residues. The DNA for the CDR3 is TGTGCCAGCAGTAGCGGGAGCCATGAGCAGTTCTTC. Amino acid sequence: CASSSGSHEQFF.

The V and J genes are TRBV28 and TRBJ1-1; D might be TRBD1 (5 bases). The germline CDR1 and CDR2 sequences are MDHEN and SYDVKM. The germline V and J ends were trimmed by 3 bases and 8 bases, with 10 bases remaining between them. The length of the CDR3 is 12 residues. The CDR3 loop is CASSLLTAEAFF. DNA for the CDR3: TGTGCCAGCAGTTTGTTGACAGCCGAAGCTTTCTTT.

The rearrangement uses TRBV4-3 and TRBJ1-5; D remains unclear. Germline assignment: CDR1 LGHNA and CDR2 YSLEER. Trimming shortened V by 0 bases and J by 2 bases, and 11 bases separated the two germline ends. This CDR3 is 16 amino acids long. This chain's CDR3 is CASSQDLGEGNQPQHF. The CDR3 nucleotides read TGCGCCAGCAGCCAAGATCTCGGAGAAGGCAATCAGCCCCAGCATTTT.

The chain employs TRBV13 and TRBJ2-3, with D tentatively TRBD2 (5 bases). Germline-derived CDR1 and CDR2 are PRHDT and FYEKMQ (reference sequence). The V and J ends lost 1 base and 5 bases respectively, with 25 bases between them. This CDR3 region has 19 residues. The CDR3 DNA reads as TGTGCCAGCAGCTTAGCCGTACGAGGACTGAGGGAGCCAATAGATACGCAGTATTTT. It translates to CASSLAVRGLREPIDTQYF.

This clone was seen a handful of times. The CDR3 sequence is CASRRGHNEQYF. CDR3 nucleotides: TGTGCCAGCAGGCGAGGACACAACGAGCAGTACTTC. The chain carries TRBV6-5 and TRBJ2-7, with D possibly being TRBD1 (5 bases). The V end was cut by 6 bases, the J end by 5 bases, with 11 bases between. Germline CDR1 is MNHEY and CDR2 is SVGAGI. This CDR3 is 12 amino acids long.

This chain connects TRBV7-8 to TRBJ2-5; the D gene is possibly TRBD2 (6 bases). The germline V gene has CDR1 SGHVS and CDR2 FQNEAQ. This CDR3 has 15 residues. Trimming stripped 5 bases from V and 2 bases from J, with 15 bases between. CDR3 residues: CASSQPGLGQETQYF. The DNA of the CDR3 is TGTGCCAGCAGCCAGCCGGGACTTGGGCAAGAGACCCAGTACTTC.

The J gene is TRBJ2-7, the V gene TRBV27; possibly TRBD1 for D (6 bases). The germline V gene encodes CDR1 MNHEY and CDR2 SMNVEV (reference sequence). This CDR3 contains 12 residues. V was clipped by 6 bases and J by 3 bases, with 9 bases between them. CDR3 loop: CASRTGYYEQYF. CDR3 DNA: TGTGCCAGCAGGACAGGATACTACGAGCAGTACTTC.

The chain carries TRBV19 and TRBJ1-1; the match to TRBD1 covers 9 bases. V shed 9 bases and J 3 bases; nucleotides not matched to a gene: 5. Germline V gives CDR1 LNHDA, CDR2 SQIVND (reference sequence). The CDR3 totals 13 residues. The CDR3 loop reads CASGDRADTEAFF. The CDR3 region has the DNA TGTGCCAGCGGGGACAGGGCAGACACTGAAGCTTTCTTT.

The chain is built from TRBV4-3 and TRBJ1-6; D perhaps matches TRBD1 (5 bases). This CDR3 comprises 17 residues. Germline V CDR1 and CDR2: LGHNA, YSLEER. Trimming shortened V by 0 bases and J by 0 bases, and 9 bases separated the two germline ends. The CDR3 here is CASSQDPQGSYNSPLHF. Written as DNA, the CDR3 is TGCGCCAGCAGCCAAGACCCCCAGGGCTCCTATAATTCACCCCTCCACTTT.

In its sample, this clone was seen once. The CDR3: CAWRQTGLGNTIYF. Written as DNA, the CDR3 is TGTGCCTGGAGGCAGACAGGGTTAGGAAACACCATATATTTT. This chain uses TRBV30 with TRBJ1-3; 7 bases line up with TRBD1. This CDR3 comprises 14 residues. Germline CDR1 GTSNPN, CDR2 SVGIG (reference sequence). V lost 3 bases and J lost 4; bases outside the gene matches: 6. Supplemented by reference TRBV30 and TRBJ1-3, the full variable domain reads SQTIHQWPATLVQPVGSPLSLECTVEGTSNPNLYWYRQAAGRGLQLLFYSVGIGQISSEVPQNLSASRPQDRQFILSSKKLLLSDSGFYLCAWRQTGLGNTIYFGEGSWLTVV.